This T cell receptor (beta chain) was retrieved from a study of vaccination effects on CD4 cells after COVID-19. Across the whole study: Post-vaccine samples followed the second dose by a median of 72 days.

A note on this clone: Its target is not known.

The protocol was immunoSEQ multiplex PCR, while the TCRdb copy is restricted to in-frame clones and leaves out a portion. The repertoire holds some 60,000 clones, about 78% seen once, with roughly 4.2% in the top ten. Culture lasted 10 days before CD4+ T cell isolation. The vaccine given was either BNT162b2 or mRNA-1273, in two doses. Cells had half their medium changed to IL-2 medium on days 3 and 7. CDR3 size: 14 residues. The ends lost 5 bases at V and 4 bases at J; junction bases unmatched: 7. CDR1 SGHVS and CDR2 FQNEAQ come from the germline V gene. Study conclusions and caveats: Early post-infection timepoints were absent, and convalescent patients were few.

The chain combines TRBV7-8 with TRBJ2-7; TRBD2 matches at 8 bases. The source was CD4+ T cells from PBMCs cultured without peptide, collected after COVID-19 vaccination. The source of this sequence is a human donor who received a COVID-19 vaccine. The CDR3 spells CASSDREGLYEQYF. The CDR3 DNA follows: TGTGCCAGCAGCGATCGGGAGGGGTTGTACGAGCAGTACTTC.